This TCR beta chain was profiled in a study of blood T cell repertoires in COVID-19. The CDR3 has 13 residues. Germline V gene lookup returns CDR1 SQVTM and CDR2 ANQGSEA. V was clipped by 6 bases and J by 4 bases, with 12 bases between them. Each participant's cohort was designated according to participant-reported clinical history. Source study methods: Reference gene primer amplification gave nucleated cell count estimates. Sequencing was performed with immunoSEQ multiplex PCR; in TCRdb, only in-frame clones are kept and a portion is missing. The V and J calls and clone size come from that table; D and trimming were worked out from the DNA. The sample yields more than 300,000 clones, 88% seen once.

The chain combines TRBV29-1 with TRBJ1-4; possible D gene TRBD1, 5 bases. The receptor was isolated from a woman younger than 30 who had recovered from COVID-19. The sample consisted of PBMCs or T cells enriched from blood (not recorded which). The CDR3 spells CSVLAGVNEKLFF. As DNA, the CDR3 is TGCAGCGTCTTAGCGGGGGTTAATGAAAAACTGTTTTTT. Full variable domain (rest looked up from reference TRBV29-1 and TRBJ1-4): SAVISQKPSRDICQRGTSLTIQCQVDSQVTMMFWYRQQPGQSLTLIATANQGSEATYESGFVIDKFPISRPNLTFSTLTVSNMSPEDSSIYLCSVLAGVNEKLFFGSGTQLSVL.